What follows is one TCR beta chain and its context. The data stem from a study of blood T cell repertoires in COVID-19. Turning to the study itself: The United States, Italy and Spain were the sources of the acute and convalescent COVID-19 samples. From T cells, B-cell-depleted T cells, or PBMCs came the material, which was cDNA or gDNA.

Original data processing: How many nucleated cells were present was estimated from reference gene primer amplification. Profiling relied on immunoSEQ multiplex PCR, and the TCRdb table lists in-frame clones only, not all of them. The DNA was the basis for D and trimming; V, J and clone size are from that table. This repertoire shows tens of thousands of clones, around 86% found once; its top ten account for 1% to 1.5%. J gave up 5 bases and V 4 bases, and 12 bases lay outside the gene matches. The germline V gene has CDR1 SGHNT and CDR2 YYREEE (reference sequence). The CDR3 sequence is 15 residues long.

The sequenced sample consisted of peripheral blood. V is TRBV5-4 and J is TRBJ2-7, with 7 positions matching TRBD1. This receptor was obtained from a woman older than 75 with acute or convalescent COVID-19. The DNA of the CDR3 is TGTGCCAGCAGCCGGGACAGCCGCCCCGTCGACGAGCAGTACTTC. Translated: CASSRDSRPVDEQYF.